This T cell receptor beta chain was identified in a study of T-cell reconstitution after alpha-beta-depleted transplantation in children. Regarding the study as a whole: Newly made T cells mostly supplied T-cell counts and diversity one year after transplant.

Concerning this clonotype: Its antigen is unidentified.

Germline V CDR1 and CDR2: WSHSY, SAAADI. V dropped 7 bases and J dropped 3 bases, with 16 bases sitting between them. The CDR3 has 14 amino acids. It was with unique molecular identifiers that the TCRbeta library was prepared. Via MiXCR, TCRdb re-called the PCR reads, giving one row per CDR3 protein. This table has about 830,000 distinct CDR3 sequences, roughly 15% appearing once. Source: PBMCs, mostly from graft donor cells, taken 360 days after TCRalphabeta/CD19-depleted stem cell transplant. This sequence was found in a male patient between 5 and 17 years old who had a stem cell transplant for acute lymphoblastic leukemia, so the T cells may come from the graft donor. The chain employs TRBV10-2 and TRBJ2-7; D assignment may be TRBD1 or TRBD2 (6 bases each). CDR3 nucleotide sequence: TGCGCCAGCAAATTTTACGGGGGCAACTACGAGCAGTACTTC. Translation gives CASKFYGGNYEQYF.